Listed below are T cell receptor beta chains from one sample, sequenced in a study of blood T cell repertoires in COVID-19. Libraries were prepared by immunoSEQ multiplex PCR; TCRdb keeps only in-frame clonotypes and omits some of them. Of fewer than 150,000 clones listed, 84% were seen once; the top ten hold about 8.1%. The sequenced sample was peripheral blood. Every receptor here comes from a woman between 40 and 55 years old with acute or convalescent COVID-19. The CDR3 runs from the conserved cysteine through the conserved F or W. Expanded clones are given a class, and other clones once, few, many or no size at all.

size: NA
V: TRBV5-1
CDR3: CASSPLGGTSEAFF

size: once
V: TRBV16
CDR3: CASSQSRDGYTF

size: NA
V: TRBV5-4
CDR3: CASSWAQGAGGANVLTF

size: NA
V: TRBV10-3
CDR3: CAISRTGLDALDTQYF

size: NA
V: TRBV14
CDR3: CASSTRQVVAEAFF

size: NA
V: TRBV6-1
CDR3: CASSDRLIRNQPQHF

size: NA
V: TRBV19
CDR3: CASSIRQGFEQYF

size: NA
V: TRBV5-1
CDR3: CASSGTGMGTEAFF

size: NA
V: TRBV24-1
CDR3: CATSDATGSPSYGYTF

size: NA
V: TRBV30
CDR3: CAWRGTGGRNQPQHF

size: NA
V: TRBV5-1
CDR3: CASSNRGKNTEAFF

size: NA
V: TRBV5-5
CDR3: CASSGYGILSTDTQYF

size: NA
V: TRBV18
CDR3: CASSPGTGSSEKLFF

size: NA
V: TRBV6-6
CDR3: CASSYSIGGAGEQYF

size: NA
V: TRBV10-3
CDR3: CAISEINGGVDTQYF

size: NA
V: TRBV5-6
CDR3: CASSFVDRKNEKLFF

size: NA
V: TRBV7-3
CDR3: CASSLRANYNSPLHF

size: few
V: TRBV6-5
CDR3: CASSRDRSGYGYTF

size: NA
V: TRBV7-8
CDR3: CASSLGTGATNEKLFF

size: once
V: TRBV6-2/TRBV6-3
CDR3: CASSRLALYEQYF

size: NA
V: TRBV30
CDR3: CAWSLAGFTDTQYF

size: NA
V: TRBV3-1/TRBV3-2
CDR3: CASSQDSTGRYGYTF

size: NA
V: TRBV10-3
CDR3: CAISETADSNQPQHF

size: NA
V: TRBV7-2
CDR3: CASSLGGGQETQYF

size: NA
V: TRBV5-8
CDR3: CASSLSWDSYQPQHF

size: NA
V: TRBV25-1
CDR3: CASNFGDQPQHF

size: NA
V: TRBV12-5
CDR3: CASGREAGELFF

size: NA
V: TRBV27
CDR3: CASSISGILNYGYTF

size: NA
V: TRBV6-2/TRBV6-3
CDR3: CASSFLQGAREQFF

size: NA
V: TRBV21-1
CDR3: CASSTIWDRGSCMAGELFF

size: NA
V: TRBV11-2
CDR3: CASSRAEETQYF

size: NA
V: TRBV2
CDR3: CAGSRDRNNEAFF

size: NA
V: TRBV9
CDR3: CASSVGGDTEAFF

size: NA
V: TRBV3-1/TRBV3-2
CDR3: CASSQERGQETQYF

size: NA
V: TRBV19
CDR3: CASSGGGLGEKLFF

size: NA
V: TRBV23-1
CDR3: CASSQVERGGITDTQYF

size: NA
V: TRBV23-1
CDR3: CATAGQGRYEQYF

size: once
V: TRBV7-9
CDR3: CASSPVPGQRIDTEAFF

size: NA
V: TRBV30
CDR3: CAGSQFSTDTQYF

size: once
V: TRBV6-1
CDR3: CASSEGQNRETQYF

size: few
V: TRBV5-6
CDR3: CASSPTGQGNTEAFF

size: NA
V: TRBV25-1
CDR3: CASRSLGGTGANVLTF

size: NA
V: TRBV27
CDR3: CASSGGRGLVTEAFF

size: few
V: TRBV7-2
CDR3: CASSSNKGEGEKLFF

size: few
V: TRBV5-1
CDR3: CASSPGQGNTEAFF

size: NA
V: TRBV5-8
CDR3: CASRGRGQDETLAKNIQYF

size: NA
V: TRBV19
CDR3: CASRLGLAGTYEQYF

size: once
V: TRBV6-2/TRBV6-3
CDR3: CASSYNRGQETQYF

size: NA
V: TRBV18
CDR3: CASSPRQQGHGYTF

size: NA
V: TRBV30
CDR3: CAWSRGTQYF

size: NA
V: TRBV5-4
CDR3: CASSSLAGVNTGELFF

size: once
V: TRBV11-2
CDR3: CASSLDESFGRGRYNEQFF